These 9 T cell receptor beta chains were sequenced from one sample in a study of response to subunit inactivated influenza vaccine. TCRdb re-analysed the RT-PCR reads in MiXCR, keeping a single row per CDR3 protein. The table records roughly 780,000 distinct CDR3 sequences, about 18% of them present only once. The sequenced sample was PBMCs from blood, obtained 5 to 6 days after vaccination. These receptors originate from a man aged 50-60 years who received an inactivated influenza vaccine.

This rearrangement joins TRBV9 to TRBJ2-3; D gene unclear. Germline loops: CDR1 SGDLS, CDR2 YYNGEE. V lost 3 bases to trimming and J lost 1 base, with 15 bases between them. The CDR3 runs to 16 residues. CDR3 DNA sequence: TGTGCCAGCAGCGCGGAGATAGAAGTCGGCACAGATACGCAGTATTTT. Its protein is CASSAEIEVGTDTQYF.

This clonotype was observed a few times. CDR3 amino acids: CASSVRTNVDYNSPLHF. CDR3 nucleotides: TGCGCCAGCAGCGTCCGGACGAATGTGGACTATAATTCACCCCTCCACTTT. The chain employs TRBV4-3 and TRBJ1-6; D is ambiguous. This CDR3 has 17 residues. Trimming took off 5 bases at V and 3 bases at J, with 17 bases between the two ends. The V gene's germline CDR1 is LGHNA and CDR2 YSLEER.

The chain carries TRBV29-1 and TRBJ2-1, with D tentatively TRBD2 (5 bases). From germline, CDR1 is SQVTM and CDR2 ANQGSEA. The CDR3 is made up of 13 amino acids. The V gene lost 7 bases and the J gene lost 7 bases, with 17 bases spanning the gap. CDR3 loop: CSATGGFGNEQFF. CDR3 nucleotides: TGCAGCGCCACGGGCGGGTTTGGGAATGAGCAGTTCTTC.

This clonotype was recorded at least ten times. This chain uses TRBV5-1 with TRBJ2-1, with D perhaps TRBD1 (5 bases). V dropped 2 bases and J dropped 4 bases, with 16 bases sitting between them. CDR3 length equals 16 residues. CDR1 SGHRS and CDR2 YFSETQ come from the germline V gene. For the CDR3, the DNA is TGCGCCAGCAGCTTCTCAGGGCTAGGGTCTTACAATGAGCAGTTCTTC. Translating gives CASSFSGLGSYNEQFF.

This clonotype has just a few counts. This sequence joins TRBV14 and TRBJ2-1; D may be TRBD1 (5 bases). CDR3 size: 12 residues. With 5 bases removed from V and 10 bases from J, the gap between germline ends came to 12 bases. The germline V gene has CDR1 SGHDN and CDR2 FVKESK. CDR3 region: CASSGSYREQFF. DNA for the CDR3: TGTGCCAGCAGCGGGTCCTACAGGGAGCAGTTCTTC.

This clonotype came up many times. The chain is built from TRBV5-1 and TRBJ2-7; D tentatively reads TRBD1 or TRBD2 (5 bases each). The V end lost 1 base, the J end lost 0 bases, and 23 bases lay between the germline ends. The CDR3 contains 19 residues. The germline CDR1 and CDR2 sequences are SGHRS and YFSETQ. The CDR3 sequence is CASSLPGGPGPITSYEQYF. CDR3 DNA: TGCGCCAGCAGCTTGCCGGGCGGACCGGGACCCATTACCTCCTACGAGCAGTACTTC.

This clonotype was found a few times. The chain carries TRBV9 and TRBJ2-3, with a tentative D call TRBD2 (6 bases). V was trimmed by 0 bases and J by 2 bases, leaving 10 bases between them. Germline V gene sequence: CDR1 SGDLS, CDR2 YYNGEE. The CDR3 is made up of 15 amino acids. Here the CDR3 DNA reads TGTGCCAGCAGCGTAGTTGCGGGGCCCACAGATACGCAGTATTTT. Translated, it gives CASSVVAGPTDTQYF.

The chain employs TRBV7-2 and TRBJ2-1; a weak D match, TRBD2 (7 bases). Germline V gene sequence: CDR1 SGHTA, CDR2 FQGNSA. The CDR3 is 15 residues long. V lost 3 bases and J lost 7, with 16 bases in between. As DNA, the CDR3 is TGTGCCAGCAGCTTTAAGGGGGGGGCGTCTAATGAGCAGTTCTTC. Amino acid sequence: CASSFKGGASNEQFF.

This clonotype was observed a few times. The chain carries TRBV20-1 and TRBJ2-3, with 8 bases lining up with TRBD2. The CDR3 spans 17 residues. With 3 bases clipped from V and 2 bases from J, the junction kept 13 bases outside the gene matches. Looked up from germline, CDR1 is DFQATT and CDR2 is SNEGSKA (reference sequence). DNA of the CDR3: TGCAGTGCTAGGACGAGCGGGGGAAGAATACACACAGATACGCAGTATTTT. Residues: CSARTSGGRIHTDTQYF.